A single sample gave rise to the 9 T cell receptor beta chains below, sequenced in a study of beta chain features in type 1 diabetes. Since all of the isolated RNA was reverse transcribed, expressed TCRB transcripts were what got sequenced. Sequencing used immunoSEQ multiplex PCR; TCRdb keeps in-frame clones, though not all of them. Altogether approximately 380,000 clones are present, around 15% being singletons, with the ten largest covering approximately 0.02%. The sequenced sample consisted of naive CD4+ T cells from blood. The receptor source for this set is a woman under 30 in good health.

This clone was detected a few times. The rearrangement uses TRBV19 and TRBJ2-2, with 7 bases aligning to TRBD1. After removal of 9 bases from V and 4 bases from J, the junction contained 11 bases not matched to a gene. The length of the CDR3 is 15 residues. CDR1 and CDR2 from the germline V gene are LNHDA and SQIVND (reference sequence). Here the CDR3 DNA reads TGTGCCAGCTATGAACAGGGGTGGAGCACCGGGGAGCTGTTTTTT. It specifies CASYEQGWSTGELFF.

The rearrangement uses TRBV5-6 and TRBJ1-5; tentatively, D is TRBD1 (5 bases). The V and J ends lost 1 base and 2 bases respectively, with 13 bases between them. Looked up from germline, CDR1 is SGHDT and CDR2 is YYEEEE. The CDR3 runs 16 residues. As DNA, the CDR3 is TGTGCCAGCAGCTTGCTTGGGGCCAGCCGCAATCAGCCCCAGCATTTT. As protein: CASSLLGASRNQPQHF.

This clone has a handful of counts. This chain connects TRBV21-1 to TRBJ2-1; TRBD1, the table's D call, was not compared with the DNA. TRBV21-1 constitutes a pseudogene. This CDR3 has 11 residues. As DNA, the CDR3 is TGTGCCAGGGACAGGTCGACGGAGCAGTTCTTC. It specifies CARDRSTEQFF.

The chain couples TRBV7-2 to TRBJ2-5; D uncertain. The CDR3 loop spans 11 amino acids. The germline gives CDR1 SGHTA, CDR2 FQGNSA. V lost 5 bases to trimming and J lost 4 bases, with 5 bases between them. The CDR3 protein is CASSLLETQYF. In DNA form, the CDR3 reads TGTGCCAGCAGCCTCCTAGAGACCCAGTACTTC.

This clone was picked up a small number of times. The chain is built from TRBV7-2 and TRBJ2-2, with 9 bases matching TRBD2. The CDR3 sequence is 15 residues long. Trimming cost V 5 bases and J 5 bases; bases outside gene matches: 6. In germline, CDR1 is SGHTA, CDR2 FQGNSA. CDR3: CASSRGLAITGELFF. The DNA of the CDR3 is TGTGCCAGCAGCCGAGGACTAGCGATAACCGGGGAGCTGTTTTTT.

The CDR3 bases are TGTGCCAGCAGGCGGGACAGGAACACCGGGGAGCTGTTTTTT. Translation: CASRRDRNTGELFF. This chain joins TRBV27 and TRBJ2-2; D perhaps matches TRBD1 (7 bases). The CDR3 spans 14 residues. Germline V gives CDR1 MNHEY, CDR2 SMNVEV (reference sequence). Trimming took 6 bases from V and 1 from J, leaving 9 bases between them.

This clone was seen only a few times. CDR3 protein: CSALAGRVGEAFF. As DNA, the CDR3 is TGCAGCGCTCTAGCGGGGCGGGTGGGTGAAGCTTTCTTT. V gene TRBV29-1 combines with J gene TRBJ1-1; TRBD1 is a possible D gene (5 bases). V lost 7 bases to trimming and J lost 7 bases, with 19 bases between them. Looked up from germline, CDR1 is SQVTM and CDR2 is ANQGSEA. The CDR3 has 13 residues.

This clone was seen only a few times. V usage is TRBV15 and J usage is TRBJ2-7; TRBD1 matches at 8 bases. Germline CDR1 is LNHNV and CDR2 is YYDKDF (reference sequence). The CDR3 is 14 amino acids. The V and J ends lost 8 bases and 4 bases, in that order; junction bases with no gene match: 10. As DNA, the CDR3 is TGTGCCACCGGCCTCCGGGACAGGCCTTACGAGCAGTACTTC. It specifies CATGLRDRPYEQYF. Full variable domain (missing parts from reference TRBV15 and TRBJ2-7): DAMVIQNPRYQVTQFGKPVTLSCSQTLNHNVMYWYQQKSSQAPKLLFHYYDKDFNNEADTPDNFQSRRPNTSFCFLDIRSPGLGDTAMYLCATGLRDRPYEQYFGPGTRLTVT.

A few counts support this clone. This sequence joins TRBV7-2 and TRBJ2-7, with a tentative D call TRBD1 (5 bases). Germline V gene sequence: CDR1 SGHTA, CDR2 FQGNSA. This CDR3 has 14 residues. The ends were cut back, 3 bases at V and 0 bases at J, with 9 bases in the middle. The CDR3 nucleotides read TGTGCCAGCAGCTTCTGGGGCTTCTCCTACGAGCAGTACTTC. This encodes CASSFWGFSYEQYF.